The clone carrying this T cell receptor beta chain was detected many times. The antigen is undetermined. After template switching added a universal primer site, the resulting cDNA carried unique molecular identifiers. TCRdb called the 5' RACE reads again in MiXCR, with one record for every CDR3 protein. The table records about 250,000 distinct CDR3 sequences, 7.5% of them present only once. The sample is drawn from a study of identical twins. Looked up from germline, CDR1 is SNHLY and CDR2 is FYNNEI. V shed 0 bases, J shed 2 bases, and the junction held 2 bases outside the gene matches. The CDR3 contains 15 residues. General observations from the study: There were fewer insertions in abundant cord blood beta clonotypes, but memory repertoires showed no such pattern. Twins' excess sharing was less marked for out-of-frame beta sequences.

The sample was also reused in another study, on yellow fever vaccine responses in identical twins.

Sequencing was performed on CD8+ T cells sorted from blood. J is TRBJ2-3 and V is TRBV2; 7 bases are shared with TRBD1. The clonotype comes from a woman under 30 in good health. The CDR3, as DNA: TGTGCCAGCAGTGAAGCTGGGACAGTCACAGATACGCAGTATTTT. As protein: CASSEAGTVTDTQYF.